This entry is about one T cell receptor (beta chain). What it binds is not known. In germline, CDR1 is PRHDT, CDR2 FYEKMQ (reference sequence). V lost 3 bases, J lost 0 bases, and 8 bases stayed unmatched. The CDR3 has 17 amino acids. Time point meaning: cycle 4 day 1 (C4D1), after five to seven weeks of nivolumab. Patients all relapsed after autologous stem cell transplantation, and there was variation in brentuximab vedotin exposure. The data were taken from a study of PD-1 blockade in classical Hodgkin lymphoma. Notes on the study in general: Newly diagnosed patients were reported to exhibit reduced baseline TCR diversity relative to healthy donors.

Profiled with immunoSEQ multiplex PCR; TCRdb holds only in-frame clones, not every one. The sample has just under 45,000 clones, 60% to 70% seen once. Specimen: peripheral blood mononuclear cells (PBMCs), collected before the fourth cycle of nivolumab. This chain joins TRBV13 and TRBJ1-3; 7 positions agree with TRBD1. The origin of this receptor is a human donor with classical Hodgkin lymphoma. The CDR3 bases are TGTGCCAGCAGCTTGGCCGTTCAGGGGGGCTCTGGAAACACCATATATTTT. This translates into CASSLAVQGGSGNTIYF.